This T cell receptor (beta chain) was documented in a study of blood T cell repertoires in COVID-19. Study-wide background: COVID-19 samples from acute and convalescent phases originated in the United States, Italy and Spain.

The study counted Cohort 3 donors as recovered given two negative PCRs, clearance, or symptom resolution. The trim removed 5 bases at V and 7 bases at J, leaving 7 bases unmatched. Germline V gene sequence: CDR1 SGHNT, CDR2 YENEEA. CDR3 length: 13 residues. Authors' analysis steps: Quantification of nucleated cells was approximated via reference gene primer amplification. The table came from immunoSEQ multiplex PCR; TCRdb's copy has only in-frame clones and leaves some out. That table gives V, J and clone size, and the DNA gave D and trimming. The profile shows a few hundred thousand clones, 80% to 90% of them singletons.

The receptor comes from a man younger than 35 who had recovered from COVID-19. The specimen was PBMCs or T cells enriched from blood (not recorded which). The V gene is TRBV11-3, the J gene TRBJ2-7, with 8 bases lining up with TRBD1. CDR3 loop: CASSRDRLGEQYF. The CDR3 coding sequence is TGTGCCAGCAGCAGGGACAGGTTAGGAGAGCAGTACTTC.